Following are 10 T cell receptor beta chains from one sample sequenced in a study of identical twins' blood T cells. TCRdb re-called the 5' RACE reads through MiXCR, storing one row per CDR3 protein. This sample carries around 380,000 distinct CDR3 sequences, around 30% of them seen once, and the ten largest clones take 6.1%. The sequenced sample was PBMCs. The receptor set was obtained from a woman aged 18 to 50 in good health.

The gene calls are TRBV7-2 and TRBJ1-1; D uncertain. The CDR3 has 17 residues. V shed 5 bases and J shed 0 bases, with 19 bases lying between them. Germline V gene lookup returns CDR1 SGHTA and CDR2 FQGNSA. CDR3 nucleotides: TGTGCCAGCAGCATAACGAGATTCGGGATAATGAACACTGAAGCTTTCTTT. Its protein is CASSITRFGIMNTEAFF.

J is TRBJ2-3 and V is TRBV24-1; TRBD1 agrees at 9 bases. The germline V gene has CDR1 KGHDR and CDR2 SFDVKD. The trim removed 3 bases at V and 4 bases at J, leaving 4 bases unmatched. The CDR3 has 15 residues. Written as DNA, the CDR3 is TGTGCCACCAGTGATATCGGACAGGGGTCAGATACGCAGTATTTT. Protein sequence: CATSDIGQGSDTQYF.

Written as DNA, the CDR3 is TGTGCCAGCAGTCAAGTCGCTGAAGCTTTCTTT. It codes for CASSQVAEAFF. V is TRBV6-1 and J is TRBJ1-1; D remains unclear. The V end was cut by 5 bases, the J end by 6 bases, with 7 bases between. Germline V gene sequence: CDR1 MNHNS, CDR2 SASEGT. The CDR3 contains 11 residues.

V gene TRBV29-1 combines with J gene TRBJ2-1; TRBD1 is a possible D gene (7 bases). The CDR3 spans 15 residues. Germline V gene lookup returns CDR1 SQVTM and CDR2 ANQGSEA. Trimming left V 7 bases short and J 7 bases short, with 23 bases between. CDR3 region: CSARVRVQGRNEQFF. Written as DNA, the CDR3 is TGCAGCGCTAGGGTCCGAGTACAGGGGAGGAATGAGCAGTTCTTC.

Details on this clonotype: It may be a read error: a sequence one base away is much more abundant. CDR3 nucleotide sequence: TGCAGTGCTTTGGGACAGGGAGGAAACTATGGCTGCACCTTC. This encodes CSALGQGGNYGCTF. V is TRBV20-1 and J is TRBJ1-2; TRBD1 agrees at 9 bases. Germline V CDR1 and CDR2: DFQATT, SNEGSKA (reference sequence). The CDR3 covers 14 residues.

The chain uses TRBV7-2 and TRBJ2-7; unclear D gene. The V end was cut by 5 bases, the J end by 2 bases, with 10 bases between. The CDR3 contains 13 residues. CDR1 SGHTA and CDR2 FQGNSA come from the germline V gene. CDR3 bases: TGTGCCAGCAGCCGACATAGTACCTACGAGCAGTACTTC. This codes for CASSRHSTYEQYF.

As concerns this clonotype: Being one base from a much bigger clone, this may be a read error. The chain links TRBV12-3 or TRBV12-4 to TRBJ2-7; 10 nucleotides match TRBD1. The CDR3 consists of 14 residues. This CDR3 reads CASSPGQGSYERYF. CDR3 bases: TGTGCCAGCAGTCCGGGACAGGGGAGCTACGAGCGGTACTTC.

This clonotype was detected only a few times. The junction differs from germline at one of its ends, possibly a read error. V and J are TRBV11-2 and TRBJ2-2; D might be TRBD1 (6 bases). Looked up from germline, CDR1 is SGHAT and CDR2 is FQNNGV. This CDR3 has 13 residues. CDR3: CASSSPGPGVMFF. In DNA form, the CDR3 reads TGCGCCAGCAGCTCTCCCGGACCAGGGGTGATGTTTTTT.

On this clonotype itself: This may arise from a read error, as a much more abundant clone is one base away. The chain joins TRBV29-1 to TRBJ2-2; D gene uncertain. CDR3 length: 13 amino acids. CDR1 SQVTM and CDR2 ANQGSEA come from the germline V gene. The V and J ends lost 7 bases and 5 bases respectively, with 14 bases between them. The CDR3 loop reads CSATSLGTGELFF. The CDR3, as DNA: TGCAGCGCTACGTCGCTCGGGACCGGGGAGCTGTTTTTT.

This clonotype was found many times. V gene TRBV6-5 combines with J gene TRBJ1-1, with a weak D call TRBD1 (5 bases). Germline V lookup: CDR1 MNHEY, CDR2 SVGAGI. Trimming shortened V by 2 bases and J by 5 bases, and 12 bases separated the two germline ends. This CDR3 is built from 14 residues. CDR3 DNA: TGTGCCAGCAGTTACGCAGGGTGGTCGACTGAAGCTTTCTTT. It translates to CASSYAGWSTEAFF.